Listed here are 20 T cell receptor beta chains from one sample, sequenced in a study of beta chain features in type 1 diabetes (dated by TCRdb to 2016 to 2018). The library came from the immunoSEQ multiplex PCR assay. The entire isolated RNA was reverse transcribed using the High Capacity cDNA Reverse Transcription Kit, and thus expressed TCRB transcripts were sequenced. In TCRdb, the immuneACCESS table is reduced to in-frame sequences with V and J assigned. These tables do not hold every clone; where another copy was compared, an unresolved V gene accounts for under half, and the others remain unexplained. The sample yields hundreds of thousands of clones; roughly 16% were counted once. The leading ten clones occupy about 0.093% of the sample. Source material: naive CD4+ T cells from blood. The cell subset or site label, as the study defines it: true naive CD4+ T cells. Every receptor here comes from a man younger than 35 in good health.

The table lists this clone with a few counts. This chain links TRBV11-2 with TRBJ1-2; D is unresolved. The CDR3 runs to 15 residues. Germline V gives CDR1 SGHAT, CDR2 FQNNGV. Trimming stripped 2 bases from V and 2 bases from J, with 12 bases between. For the CDR3, the DNA is TGTGCCAGCAGCTTACGGGAAGGAACCAACTATGGCTACACCTTC. Protein product: CASSLREGTNYGYTF.

This clone has only a few counts. The V call is TRBV5-1, the J call TRBJ1-1; 8 nucleotides line up with TRBD1. CDR3 length equals 16 residues. Germline assignment: CDR1 SGHRS and CDR2 YFSETQ. V was pared by 2 bases and J by 0 bases, with 6 bases of the junction left unmatched. CDR3 amino acids: CASSLTAGQVNTEAFF. The CDR3 DNA reads as TGCGCCAGCAGCTTAACAGCGGGACAGGTGAACACTGAAGCTTTCTTT.

The chain employs TRBV5-4 and TRBJ2-5; 7 nucleotides align to TRBD1. Looked up from germline, CDR1 is SGHNT and CDR2 is YYREEE (reference sequence). The CDR3 contains 16 residues. V shed 2 bases, J shed 1 base, and the junction held 8 bases outside the gene matches. The CDR3 spells CASSLGLGTVQETQYF. In DNA, the CDR3 is TGTGCCAGCAGCTTAGGGTTGGGGACAGTCCAAGAGACCCAGTACTTC. The full variable domain, with the rest looked up from reference TRBV5-4 and TRBJ2-5, is ETGVTQSPTHLIKTRGQQVTLRCSSQSGHNTVSWYQQALGQGPQFIFQYYREEENGRGNFPPRFSGLQFPNYSSELNVNALELDDSALYLCASSLGLGTVQETQYFGPGTRLLVL.

This clone was picked up one time. This chain links TRBV6-5 with TRBJ1-2; no definite D call. The ends were cut back, 2 bases at V and 8 bases at J, with 9 bases in the middle. From germline, CDR1 is MNHEY and CDR2 SVGAGI. CDR3 length: 12 amino acids. In nucleotides, the CDR3 is TGTGCCAGCAGTTACGGCGGTTGGGGCTACACCTTC. Encoded protein: CASSYGGWGYTF.

V and J are TRBV5-4 and TRBJ2-3, with D perhaps TRBD2 (5 bases). This CDR3 is built from 14 residues. The germline gives CDR1 SGHNT, CDR2 YYREEE (reference sequence). Trimming left V 1 base short and J 5 bases short, with 11 bases between. The CDR3 coding sequence is TGTGCCAGCAGCTTGAGCGGCCCCGGAGATACGCAGTATTTT. Its protein product is CASSLSGPGDTQYF.

V is TRBV28 and J is TRBJ2-2, with 7 bases identical to TRBD2. J was trimmed by 1 base and V by 3 bases; bases with no gene match: 2. This CDR3 has 15 residues. The germline CDR1 and CDR2 sequences are MDHEN and SYDVKM. CDR3 amino acids: CASSFRGVNTGELFF. CDR3 in DNA: TGTGCCAGCAGTTTTCGGGGGGTGAACACCGGGGAGCTGTTTTTT. Drawing the rest from reference TRBV28 and TRBJ2-2, the complete variable domain is DVKVTQSSRYLVKRTGEKVFLECVQDMDHENMFWYRQDPGLGLRLIYFSYDVKMKEKGDIPEGYSVSREKKERFSLILESASTNQTSMYLCASSFRGVNTGELFFGEGSRLTVL.

This chain joins TRBV29-1 and TRBJ2-7; a possible D gene is TRBD1 (7 bases). V lost 4 bases, J lost 7 bases, and 14 bases lay in between. CDR3 length equals 12 residues. Germline CDR1 is SQVTM and CDR2 is ANQGSEA. CDR3: CSVGSSGGEQYF. CDR3 nucleotides: TGCAGCGTTGGGTCGTCAGGGGGGGAGCAGTACTTC.

This clone was picked up a small number of times. The chain is built from TRBV5-4 and TRBJ2-1; 13 bases align to TRBD2. Germline V gene lookup returns CDR1 SGHNT and CDR2 YYREEE (reference sequence). The CDR3 spans 18 residues. J gave up 6 bases and V 0 bases, and 9 bases lay outside the gene matches. The CDR3 is CASSLEGLAGWWGNEQFF. The CDR3 bases are TGTGCCAGCAGCTTGGAGGGACTAGCGGGATGGTGGGGCAATGAGCAGTTCTTC.

The chain employs TRBV27 and TRBJ2-7, with TRBD2 as a possible D gene (7 bases). With 8 bases removed from V and 2 bases from J, the gap between germline ends came to 28 bases. The germline V gene has CDR1 MNHEY and CDR2 SMNVEV (reference sequence). This CDR3 is 18 amino acids long. The CDR3 protein is CASRLGGPRGGRAYEQYF. Written as DNA, the CDR3 is TGTGCCAGCCGCCTGGGGGGGCCCCGAGGAGGCCGGGCCTACGAGCAGTACTTC.

The chain uses TRBV28 and TRBJ2-7, with D perhaps being TRBD1 or TRBD2 (5 bases each). The CDR3 totals 17 residues. The V end lost 5 bases, the J end lost 1 base, and 21 bases lay between the germline ends. The V gene's germline CDR1 is MDHEN and CDR2 SYDVKM. CDR3 in DNA: TGTGCCAGCAGTCCCCCCTCTGGGGGTGCCTCGTCCTACGAGCAGTACTTC. Its translation: CASSPPSGGASSYEQYF.

The CDR3 spells CASSLVSMRDGTDTQYF. The CDR3 DNA follows: TGTGCCAGCAGTTTAGTGTCTATGCGGGACGGCACAGATACGCAGTATTTT. The rearrangement uses TRBV27 and TRBJ2-3; possibly TRBD2 for D (6 bases). Germline CDR1 and CDR2: MNHEY and SMNVEV (reference sequence). V was pared by 2 bases and J by 1 base, with 16 bases between. This CDR3 contains 17 residues.

This clone was recorded a few times. The chain couples TRBV5-1 to TRBJ1-5; the D gene is possibly TRBD1 (5 bases). The CDR3 runs 15 residues. V was pared by 0 bases and J by 4 bases, with 11 bases between. CDR1 is SGHRS and CDR2 is YFSETQ in the germline V gene. CDR3 residues: CASSLGGAVNQPQHF. The CDR3 DNA sequence: TGCGCCAGCAGCTTGGGAGGGGCTGTTAATCAGCCCCAGCATTTT.

In DNA, the CDR3 is TGCGCCAGCAGCCCGGCGGCCCAAGAGACCCAGTACTTC. This sequence encodes CASSPAAQETQYF. This chain links TRBV5-1 with TRBJ2-5; no firm D call. Germline V gene sequence: CDR1 SGHRS, CDR2 YFSETQ. V was cut by 4 bases and J by 1 base, with 8 bases left in between. The CDR3 runs to 13 residues.

The chain links TRBV9 to TRBJ2-2; the D gene is possibly TRBD1 (5 bases). Germline CDR1 reads SGDLS; CDR2 reads YYNGEE. Between the trimmed V and J ends, which lost 0 bases and 5 bases, there was a span of 11 bases. This CDR3 region has 15 residues. CDR3 residues: CASSVARGWTGELFF. Written as DNA, the CDR3 is TGTGCCAGCAGCGTAGCTAGGGGTTGGACCGGGGAGCTGTTTTTT.

The chain carries TRBV7-2 and TRBJ2-7; 8 positions match TRBD2. The germline CDR1 and CDR2 sequences are SGHTA and FQGNSA. This CDR3 spans 15 amino acids. The V segment lost 5 bases and the J segment 2 bases; nucleotides outside the gene matches: 8. As DNA, the CDR3 is TGTGCCAGCAGCCCCCGGGGGGGTCCTCCCTACGAGCAGTACTTC. Residues: CASSPRGGPPYEQYF.

J is TRBJ2-1 and V is TRBV9; TRBD2 agrees at 10 bases. Per germline, CDR1 SGDLS and CDR2 YYNGEE. Losses at the gene ends were 3 bases for V and 3 bases for J; bases not matched to a gene: 6. The CDR3 consists of 16 residues. CDR3 DNA: TGTGCCAGCAGCGCCCGACTAGCGGGTATCTACAATGAGCAGTTCTTC. Its translation: CASSARLAGIYNEQFF. Variable domain in full (rest from reference TRBV9 and TRBJ2-1): DSGVTQTPKHLITATGQRVTLRCSPRSGDLSVYWYQQSLDQGLQFLIQYYNGEERAKGNILERFSAQQFPDLHSELNLSSLELGDSALYFCASSARLAGIYNEQFFGPGTRLTVL.

Only a few counts were recorded for this clone. This chain links TRBV7-2 with TRBJ2-7; no reliable D call. V lost 5 bases, J lost 2 bases, and 7 bases lay in between. This CDR3 has 12 amino acids. CDR1 is SGHTA, CDR2 FQGNSA, per germline. This CDR3 reads CASSVPAYEQYF. In nucleotides, the CDR3 is TGTGCCAGCAGCGTCCCAGCCTACGAGCAGTACTTC. The entire variable domain, with the rest obtained from reference TRBV7-2 and TRBJ2-7, is as follows: GAGVSQSPSNKVTEKGKDVELRCDPISGHTALYWYRQSLGQGLEFLIYFQGNSAPDKSGLPSDRFSAERTGGSVSTLTIQRTQQEDSAVYLCASSVPAYEQYFGPGTRLTVT.

This clone has a handful of counts. J is TRBJ1-6 and V is TRBV14; no clear D. The CDR3 sequence is 12 residues long. V dropped 3 bases and J dropped 13 bases, with 10 bases sitting between them. Germline loops: CDR1 SGHDN, CDR2 FVKESK. This chain's CDR3 is CASSQTGFPLHF. CDR3 DNA: TGTGCCAGCAGCCAGACCGGATTCCCCCTCCACTTT. The whole variable domain, filled in from reference TRBV14 and TRBJ1-6, reads EAGVTQFPSHSVIEKGQTVTLRCDPISGHDNLYWYRRVMGKEIKFLLHFVKESKQDESGMPNNRFLAERTGGTYSTLKVQPAELEDSGVYFCASSQTGFPLHFGNGTRLTVT.

The rearrangement uses TRBV23-1 and TRBJ2-1; 9 nucleotides agree with TRBD2. TRBV23-1 is treated as an ORF (open reading frame) with a function not yet certain. The CDR3 runs to 20 residues. Unmatched junction bases numbered 14, after V lost 0 bases and J lost 2 bases. CDR3 loop: CASSQSPGGRACAPYNEQFF. The CDR3 DNA reads as TGCGCCAGCAGTCAATCCCCGGGCGGGAGGGCCTGTGCCCCCTACAATGAGCAGTTCTTC.

The CDR3 bases are TGCGCCAGCAGCTTGGTCTGGACAGCCTACAATGAGCAGTTCTTC. It is translated as CASSLVWTAYNEQFF. The rearrangement joins TRBV5-1 to TRBJ2-1; the D gene is possibly TRBD1 (6 bases). The V gene lost 0 bases and the J gene lost 2 bases, with 9 bases spanning the gap. The CDR3 contains 15 residues. Germline loops: CDR1 SGHRS, CDR2 YFSETQ.